Each of the 32 T cell receptor beta chains below was sequenced from the same sample in a study of CD8 T cells in ankylosing spondylitis. Findings of the study overall: A TCR beta motif of about eight highly homologous variants appeared characteristic of ankylosing spondylitis blood.

Each CDR3 protein gets one entry after TCRdb re-called the 5' RACE reads with MiXCR. The table shows fewer than 450,000 distinct CDR3 sequences, with 17% occurring only once. No antigens are known for them. Sequenced: blood, either unsorted or a sorted T cell fraction (not recorded which). The receptors derive from a male donor with ankylosing spondylitis.

The chain couples TRBV3-1 to TRBJ1-6, with D hard to call. The germline V and J ends were trimmed by 0 bases and 14 bases, with 8 bases remaining between them. CDR3 length: 12 residues. Germline lookup yields CDR1 LGHDT and CDR2 YNNKEL (reference sequence). The CDR3 coding sequence is TGTGCCAGCAGCCAAGAAGGGAGGGCCCTCCACTTT. As protein: CASSQEGRALHF. Variable domain in full (rest from reference TRBV3-1 and TRBJ1-6): DTAVSQTPKYLVTQMGNDKSIKCEQNLGHDTMYWYKQDSKKFLKIMFSYNNKELIINETVPNRFSPKSPDKAHLNLHINSLELGDSAVYFCASSQEGRALHFGNGTRLTVT.

This clonotype turned up a few times. The chain combines TRBV3-1 with TRBJ2-3, with TRBD1 matching over 8 bases. The CDR3 extends over 15 amino acids. Trimming took 2 bases from V and 2 from J; bases not matched to a gene: 3. The germline CDR1 and CDR2 sequences are LGHDT and YNNKEL (reference sequence). The CDR3 spells CASSQRDRNTDTQYF. The CDR3 nucleotides are TGTGCCAGCAGCCAAAGGGACAGGAACACAGATACGCAGTATTTT.

This clonotype was seen more than once but under ten times. The chain carries TRBV6-8 and TRBJ1-1, with D unclear. CDR1 is MNHGY and CDR2 is SAAAGT in the germline V gene. Trimming took off 8 bases at V and 1 base at J, with 14 bases between the two ends. The CDR3 runs 14 residues. The CDR3 loop is CASPPPSTNTEAFF. DNA of the CDR3: TGTGCCAGCCCTCCCCCCTCTACGAACACTGAAGCTTTCTTT.

CDR3 amino acids: CSATDGSYGYTF. CDR3 DNA: TGCAGTGCCACGGACGGAAGCTATGGCTACACCTTC. The chain uses TRBV20-1 and TRBJ1-2; D is unclear. V lost 6 bases to trimming and J lost 4 bases, with 12 bases between them. CDR3 length equals 12 residues. The germline V gene has CDR1 DFQATT and CDR2 SNEGSKA (reference sequence).

The sample holds a few counts of this clonotype. The rearrangement joins TRBV11-3 to TRBJ2-1; 12 nucleotides align to TRBD2. Trimming removed 0 bases from V and 4 bases from J; junction bases left unmatched: 25. The germline CDR1 and CDR2 sequences are SGHNT and YENEEA. The CDR3 has 24 amino acids. CDR3: CASSLEWPGGLAGGKLYEYNEQFF. CDR3 DNA: TGTGCCAGCAGCTTAGAATGGCCCGGCGGGCTAGCGGGAGGGAAACTGTACGAATACAATGAGCAGTTCTTC.

This clonotype was observed at least ten times. The V and J genes are TRBV12-3 or TRBV12-4 and TRBJ1-2; unclear D gene. The CDR3 contains 11 residues. Trimming removed 5 bases at V and 3 bases at J, with 4 bases between. The CDR3 loop reads CASSAHYGYTF. DNA for the CDR3: TGTGCCAGCAGTGCCCACTATGGCTACACCTTC.

The chain has TRBV11-2 and TRBJ2-2; TRBD1 aligns across 10 bases. Germline lookup yields CDR1 SGHAT and CDR2 FQNNGV. The CDR3 has 18 residues. The trim removed 7 bases at V and 6 bases at J, leaving 17 bases unmatched. In DNA, the CDR3 is TGTGCCAGCACCGTGCGGGACAGGGGACGAGAGGGGGCCGGGGAGCTGTTTTTT. Protein: CASTVRDRGREGAGELFF. The full variable domain, completed using reference TRBV11-2 and TRBJ2-2, is EAGVAQSPRYKIIEKRQSVAFWCNPISGHATLYWYQQILGQGPKLLIQFQNNGVVDDSQLPKDRFSAERLKGVDSTLKIQPAKLEDSAVYLCASTVRDRGREGAGELFFGEGSRLTVL.

The chain links TRBV5-1 to TRBJ1-4; D unresolved. The CDR3 length is 15 residues. Per the germline V gene, CDR1 is SGHRS and CDR2 is YFSETQ. Trimming pared 1 base from V and 4 bases from J, leaving 11 bases between. This chain's CDR3 is CASSLTGANNEKLFF. The CDR3 DNA reads TGCGCCAGCAGCTTGACGGGAGCCAATAATGAAAAACTGTTTTTT.

This clonotype came up once. CDR3 bases: TGTGCCAGCTCACCACCTTCGGCAGGGATTCGCACAGATACGCAGTATTTT. Residues: CASSPPSAGIRTDTQYF. The chain carries TRBV18 and TRBJ2-3; possible D gene TRBD1, 5 bases. The V end was cut by 0 bases, the J end by 1 base, with 14 bases between. This CDR3 spans 17 amino acids. Germline V gene lookup returns CDR1 KGHSH and CDR2 LQKENI.

The gene calls are TRBV20-1 and TRBJ2-3; D assignment may be TRBD1 or TRBD2 (7 bases each). Trimming removed 0 bases from V and 11 bases from J, with 21 bases in between. Germline CDR1 is DFQATT and CDR2 is SNEGSKA (reference sequence). This CDR3 spans 15 amino acids. The CDR3 protein is CSARDSRESDRKQYF. The CDR3 DNA reads TGCAGTGCTAGAGATTCGCGGGAGTCGGACAGGAAGCAGTATTTT.

This clonotype appeared a few times. The chain recombines TRBV27 with TRBJ1-5, with 9 nucleotides matching TRBD1. Germline CDR1 and CDR2: MNHEY and SMNVEV (reference sequence). After removal of 6 bases from V and 5 bases from J, the junction contained 11 bases not matched to a gene. This CDR3 contains 16 residues. The CDR3 nucleotides are TGTGCCAGCAGCCCTATACAGGGGGCGACGGATCAGCCCCAGCATTTT. Its translation is CASSPIQGATDQPQHF.

The CDR3 nucleotides read TGTGCCAGCAGCCAAGGGGGACCTAACTATGGCTACACCTTC. The encoded protein is CASSQGGPNYGYTF. The gene calls are TRBV7-8 and TRBJ1-2; the D gene is possibly TRBD1 (6 bases). This CDR3 comprises 14 residues. The V gene's germline CDR1 is SGHVS and CDR2 FQNEAQ. V gave up 5 bases and J gave up 0 bases, with 10 bases separating them.

This chain links TRBV19 with TRBJ1-5; 7 bases agree with TRBD1. V shed 6 bases and J 4 bases; nucleotides not matched to a gene: 12. Germline lookup yields CDR1 LNHDA and CDR2 SQIVND (reference sequence). The CDR3 covers 16 residues. The CDR3 is CASRGYIRGQNQPQHF. The DNA of the CDR3 is TGTGCCAGTAGGGGGTACATAAGGGGACAGAATCAGCCCCAGCATTTT.

This clonotype was counted only a few times. The CDR3 DNA follows: TGCAGTGCTAGTCCGGTGAGCTCCTACAATGAGCAGTTCTTC. Protein product: CSASPVSSYNEQFF. The V and J genes are TRBV20-1 and TRBJ2-1; D is unclear. Germline CDR1 is DFQATT and CDR2 is SNEGSKA (reference sequence). This CDR3 is 14 amino acids long. The ends were cut back, 3 bases at V and 0 bases at J, with 9 bases in the middle.

The chain uses TRBV9 and TRBJ2-7; possible D gene TRBD1, 5 bases. V was clipped by 2 bases and J by 6 bases, with 15 bases between them. Germline V CDR1 and CDR2: SGDLS, YYNGEE. This CDR3 has 14 amino acids. In DNA form, the CDR3 reads TGTGCCAGCAGCGTGGGGCGGATCCTTAGCGAGCAGTACTTC. Protein product: CASSVGRILSEQYF. Supplemented by reference TRBV9 and TRBJ2-7, the full variable domain reads DSGVTQTPKHLITATGQRVTLRCSPRSGDLSVYWYQQSLDQGLQFLIQYYNGEERAKGNILERFSAQQFPDLHSELNLSSLELGDSALYFCASSVGRILSEQYFGPGTRLTVT.

The chain recombines TRBV28 with TRBJ1-5, with D possibly TRBD1 on 6 matching bases. Trimming took 3 bases from V and 3 from J, leaving 12 bases between them. Germline V lookup: CDR1 MDHEN, CDR2 SYDVKM. CDR3 length equals 15 residues. CDR3: CASSFLRQDNQPQHF. CDR3 coding DNA: TGTGCCAGCAGTTTTCTTAGACAGGACAATCAGCCCCAGCATTTT.

This chain uses TRBV20-1 with TRBJ2-7; 7 bases align to TRBD1. The CDR3 sequence is 14 residues long. Germline CDR1 is DFQATT and CDR2 is SNEGSKA (reference sequence). J gave up 3 bases and V 0 bases, and 5 bases lay outside the gene matches. The CDR3 sequence: CSARDQGTDYEQYF. For the CDR3, the DNA is TGCAGTGCTAGAGATCAAGGGACAGACTACGAGCAGTACTTC.

This clonotype was detected many times. The chain couples TRBV11-2 to TRBJ1-1; TRBD1 might be the D (5 bases). The CDR3 consists of 17 residues. V lost 4 bases to trimming and J lost 5 bases, with 23 bases between them. Germline V gene lookup returns CDR1 SGHAT and CDR2 FQNNGV. The CDR3 bases are TGTGCCAGCAGCTCATTAAGGAGGGGACCGGCCCGGACTGAAGCTTTCTTT. It translates to CASSSLRRGPARTEAFF.

This clonotype appeared a few times. This chain links TRBV11-1 with TRBJ2-6; 7 nucleotides match TRBD1. Germline V CDR1 and CDR2: SGHAT, FQDESV (reference sequence). With V trimmed by 5 bases and J by 0 bases, 7 bases remained unmatched. The CDR3 spans 17 residues. The CDR3 coding sequence is TGTGCCAGCAGCCCCGGGACAGCGAGCTCTGGGGCCAACGTCCTGACTTTC. Residues: CASSPGTASSGANVLTF.

The chain couples TRBV5-1 to TRBJ1-1; TRBD1 might be the D (5 bases). This CDR3 has 15 residues. Trimming cost V 0 bases and J 1 base, with 10 bases left between them. Germline lookup yields CDR1 SGHRS and CDR2 YFSETQ. CDR3 region: CASSLAGGPNTEAFF. The CDR3 nucleotides are TGCGCCAGCAGCTTGGCGGGGGGACCGAACACTGAAGCTTTCTTT. Full variable domain (rest looked up from reference TRBV5-1 and TRBJ1-1): KAGVTQTPRYLIKTRGQQVTLSCSPISGHRSVSWYQQTPGQGLQFLFEYFSETQRNKGNFPGRFSGRQFSNSRSEMNVSTLELGDSALYLCASSLAGGPNTEAFFGQGTRLTVV.

The rearrangement links TRBV5-5 to TRBJ2-5; D uncertain. The CDR3 runs 15 residues. V gave up 1 base and J gave up 3 bases, with 13 bases separating them. From germline, CDR1 is SGHKS and CDR2 YYEKEE (reference sequence). The chain's CDR3 is CASSLSPLSEETQYF. In nucleotides, the CDR3 is TGTGCCAGCAGCTTGTCTCCGCTCTCTGAAGAGACCCAGTACTTC.

The chain uses TRBV2 and TRBJ2-5, with 10 bases lining up with TRBD2. CDR3 length equals 15 residues. Per the germline V gene, CDR1 is SNHLY and CDR2 is FYNNEI. J lost 5 bases, V lost 4 bases, and 7 bases had no gene match. The CDR3 nucleotides read TGTGCCAGCAGTGGTAGCGGGGGGCCGGGGGAGACCCAGTACTTC. Encoded protein: CASSGSGGPGETQYF.

The chain couples TRBV27 to TRBJ1-2; D is ambiguous. V was clipped by 7 bases and J by 0 bases, with 30 bases between them. Germline CDR1 MNHEY, CDR2 SMNVEV (reference sequence). This CDR3 contains 20 residues. Written as DNA, the CDR3 is TGTGCCAGCACCCGAAAGGCCGGAGGGCCACTGCTCCACCCTAACTATGGCTACACCTTC. Its protein product is CASTRKAGGPLLHPNYGYTF.

This chain uses TRBV6-5 with TRBJ1-4; 9 bases agree with TRBD1. Unmatched junction bases numbered 13, after V lost 0 bases and J lost 8 bases. This CDR3 has 18 amino acids. CDR1 and CDR2 from the germline V gene are MNHEY and SVGAGI. The CDR3 DNA sequence: TGTGCCAGCAGTTACTCTGGGTTTCCGGGACAGGGACGAGAAAAACTGTTTTTT. Its protein is CASSYSGFPGQGREKLFF.

This clonotype has more than one count but fewer than ten. The chain uses TRBV7-2 and TRBJ2-5, with D perhaps TRBD1 (6 bases). The CDR3 sequence is 13 residues long. Germline CDR1 is SGHTA and CDR2 is FQGNSA. Trimming took 3 bases from V and 3 from J, leaving 8 bases between them. The CDR3 coding sequence is TGTGCCAGCAGCTTGCGGACAGAAGAGACCCAGTACTTC. Its protein is CASSLRTEETQYF.

This chain joins TRBV5-6 and TRBJ2-5, with TRBD2 matching 7 bases. V lost 4 bases and J lost 1; bases outside the gene matches: 13. CDR1 SGHDT and CDR2 YYEEEE come from the germline V gene. This CDR3 contains 17 residues. CDR3 coding DNA: TGTGCCAGCAGCGTGGGGCTTTGGGCTAGCGGCCAAGAGACCCAGTACTTC. Translating it yields CASSVGLWASGQETQYF.

This clonotype has just a few counts. V and J are TRBV10-2 and TRBJ2-2, with TRBD2 as a possible D gene (6 bases). V gave up 3 bases and J gave up 1 base, with 12 bases separating them. The germline V gene has CDR1 WSHSY and CDR2 SAAADI. The CDR3 runs to 16 residues. The CDR3 loop is CASSDGTGVNTGELFF. In nucleotides, the CDR3 is TGCGCCAGCAGTGACGGGACGGGAGTGAACACCGGGGAGCTGTTTTTT.

In DNA form, the CDR3 reads TGTGCCAGCGGCGGGGGGACCACCTACGAGCAGTACTTC. The encoded protein is CASGGGTTYEQYF. The rearrangement links TRBV2 to TRBJ2-7, with 8 bases that match TRBD2. The CDR3 is made up of 13 amino acids. The V and J ends lost 8 bases and 2 bases, in that order; junction bases with no gene match: 5. Germline V gene lookup returns CDR1 SNHLY and CDR2 FYNNEI.

This clonotype has just a few counts. The V and J genes are TRBV6-2 or TRBV6-3 and TRBJ2-1; D unclear. Germline V gene data show CDR1 as MNHEY and CDR2 as SVGEGT. CDR3 length: 13 amino acids. V dropped 5 bases and J dropped 0 bases, with 5 bases sitting between them. CDR3 amino acids: CASSTYSYNEQFF. The DNA for the CDR3 is TGTGCCAGCAGTACTTACTCCTACAATGAGCAGTTCTTC.

This rearrangement joins TRBV6-5 to TRBJ1-5; D unclear. V shed 0 bases and J shed 6 bases, with 21 bases lying between them. Germline CDR1 reads MNHEY; CDR2 reads SVGAGI. The CDR3 totals 18 residues. The CDR3 DNA is TGTGCCAGCAGTTACTCGAATCCCGCCAAGTCCCTGGGTCAGCCCCAGCATTTT. Amino acid sequence: CASSYSNPAKSLGQPQHF.

This rearrangement joins TRBV29-1 to TRBJ1-1, with D tentatively TRBD1 (6 bases). The V gene's germline CDR1 is SQVTM and CDR2 ANQGSEA. The CDR3 runs 15 residues. Trimming removed 6 bases at V and 2 bases at J, with 19 bases between. The CDR3 DNA follows: TGCAGCGTCCTACTCAGGGGATCGGTAAACACTGAAGCTTTCTTT. Its translation: CSVLLRGSVNTEAFF.

The chain has TRBV6-1 and TRBJ2-1; D may be TRBD1 (6 bases). V lost 7 bases and J 7 bases, leaving 17 bases between the germline ends. Germline CDR1 reads MNHNS; CDR2 reads SASEGT. The CDR3 is 14 amino acids. This CDR3 reads CASIPRGRGNEQFF. The CDR3 DNA follows: TGTGCCAGCATCCCACGGGGCAGGGGAAATGAGCAGTTCTTC.